Ten or more counts support the clone carrying this T cell receptor beta chain. Germline V gene data show CDR1 as MGHRA and CDR2 as YSYEKL. The CDR3 spans 15 residues. Trimming removed 5 bases at V and 5 bases at J, with 16 bases between. This entry comes from a study of T-cell reconstitution after alpha-beta-depleted transplantation in children. For TCRbeta, the library was prepared with unique molecular identifiers. TCRdb ran MiXCR on the PCR reads and lists one entry per CDR3 protein. There are approximately 340,000 distinct CDR3 sequences in the sample; 10% to 13% occur only once, and approximately 2.3% lies in the top ten.

This receptor was taken from a human donor who donated a stem cell graft to a child with acute lymphoblastic leukemia. This specimen was PBMCs from the stem cell graft donor, taken from the stem cell graft. The chain has TRBV4-1 and TRBJ1-5; no definite D call. As DNA, the CDR3 is TGCGCCAGCAGCGGGTCAAGTTTTCCTTATCAGCCCCAGCATTTT. Translation gives CASSGSSFPYQPQHF.